Described below is a single TCR beta chain sequence and its context. Its antigen is unidentified. Clones were read by immunoSEQ multiplex PCR, and TCRdb kept only the in-frame ones, dropping some. The table has 50,000 to 75,000 clones, 85% to 90% seen once. Anyone with autoimmune disease history or systemic immunosuppression was excluded. The data originate from a study of OX40 agonist ivuxolimab in advanced cancers. General study points: Compared with CD4+, CD8+ T cells on average had more expanded clones. In the 0.1 to 3.0 mg/kg range, CD4+ and CD8+ blood T cells had expanded clonally by week 6.

The CDR3 sequence is 13 residues long. Germline lookup yields CDR1 GTSNPN and CDR2 SVGIG (reference sequence). V was trimmed by 6 bases and J by 3 bases, leaving 12 bases between them. The input for sequencing was CD4+ or CD8+ T cells sorted from blood, taken in a trial of the OX40 agonist ivuxolimab. The gene calls are TRBV30 and TRBJ1-5, with D tentatively TRBD1 (6 bases). The sequence was collected from an adult with an advanced solid tumor such as melanoma, head and neck, liver or kidney cancer. The CDR3 DNA follows: TGTGCCTGCGAAGGACAGACCAATCAGCCCCAGCATTTT. Encoded protein: CACEGQTNQPQHF.